This T cell receptor beta chain is drawn from a study of control samples from healthy donors and cancer patients. The data were produced by immunoSEQ multiplex PCR, yet TCRdb's version contains in-frame clones alone and is incomplete. The sample has approximately 150,000 clones, 93% seen once. The V gene's germline CDR1 is SGHNT and CDR2 YYREEE (reference sequence). CDR3 length: 14 residues. Trimming removed 1 base from V and 4 bases from J, with 11 bases in between. The TCR sequence derives from a man aged 18 to 30 in good health. The gene calls are TRBV5-4 and TRBJ2-5; D call uncertain. Sequencing used blood. The CDR3: CASSLFTERETQYF. As DNA, the CDR3 is TGTGCCAGCAGCTTGTTCACAGAGAGAGAGACCCAGTACTTC.